This entry concerns a single T cell receptor beta chain. Its antigen is unknown. Trimming cost V 0 bases and J 4 bases, with 13 bases left between them. The germline CDR1 and CDR2 sequences are SGHRS and YFSETQ. The CDR3 loop spans 16 amino acids. This sample is part of a study of OX40 agonist ivuxolimab in advanced cancers. Whole-study context: Ivuxolimab doses were 0.01, 0.1, 0.3, 1.5, 3 or 10 mg/kg every 2 weeks. People who had prior anti-PD-1, anti-PD-L1 or anti-CTLA-4 therapy could take part, and approximately 43% had some.

Study outcomes and limitations: Researchers report that CD8+ T cells had, on average, more expanded clones than CD4+. The investigators did not determine what antigen specificity the expanded peripheral T cells had.

Clones were read by immunoSEQ multiplex PCR, and TCRdb kept only the in-frame ones, dropping some. Altogether over 25,000 clones are present, about 74% being singletons, with the ten largest covering 9.5% to 15%. The source material was CD4+ or CD8+ T cells sorted from blood, sampled in a trial of the OX40 agonist ivuxolimab. The receptor was derived from an adult with an advanced solid tumor such as melanoma, head and neck, liver or kidney cancer. The chain uses TRBV5-1 and TRBJ2-2; possibly TRBD2 for D (6 bases). CDR3 sequence (DNA): TGCGCCAGCAGCTTGGCGACCGGGACTCCCACCGGGGAGCTGTTTTTT. Protein: CASSLATGTPTGELFF.